Presented here are 13 T cell receptor beta chains from one specimen sequenced in a study of molecular identifiers for immune sequencing clone quantification. One entry per CDR3 protein, called by TCRdb with MiXCR from the PCR reads. The sample lists around 470,000 distinct CDR3 sequences; about 25% were seen once. The specimen was naive CD8+ T cells from blood, with Jurkat cell RNA spiked in. As for subset: FACS-sorted CD8+CD4-CCR7+CD45RA+ naive T cells. These receptors came from a human donor in good health. Some libraries in this study had Jurkat cell RNA spiked in.

The V call is TRBV12-3 or TRBV12-4, the J call TRBJ2-1, with D possibly matching TRBD2 (6 bases). The V end lost 6 bases, the J end lost 5 bases, and 20 bases lay between the germline ends. The CDR3 sequence is 16 residues long. CDR3 protein: CASRPPAGTHHNEQFF. In DNA form, the CDR3 reads TGTGCCAGCAGACCTCCTGCCGGGACTCATCACAATGAGCAGTTCTTC.

This clonotype was detected a few times. The chain couples TRBV14 to TRBJ1-1; perhaps TRBD1 as D (5 bases). The CDR3 has 15 residues. Per the germline V gene, CDR1 is SGHDN and CDR2 is FVKESK. Trimming stripped 3 bases from V and 2 bases from J, with 13 bases between. The DNA of the CDR3 is TGTGCCAGCAGCCAGGCGGGGGAGGTCAACACTGAAGCTTTCTTT. This sequence encodes CASSQAGEVNTEAFF.

About this clonotype: This may come from a read error, since a much larger clone is one base off. This chain uses TRBV7-6 with TRBJ2-7, with D perhaps matching TRBD2 (6 bases). The length of the CDR3 is 15 residues. Germline CDR1 SGHVS, CDR2 FNYEAQ. The CDR3 bases are TGTGCCAGCAGCCCACTCCGGGACTCCCGCAACGAGCAGCACTTC. Its translation is CASSPLRDSRNEQHF.

This clonotype was detected many times. V usage is TRBV29-1 and J usage is TRBJ2-2; D is perhaps TRBD1 or TRBD2 (6 bases each). The CDR3 is made up of 14 amino acids. Trimming stripped 4 bases from V and 2 bases from J, with 11 bases between. In germline, CDR1 is SQVTM, CDR2 ANQGSEA. The CDR3 DNA is TGCAGCGTTGGCGGGACACTTAACACCGGGGAGCTGTTTTTT. This sequence encodes CSVGGTLNTGELFF.

About this clonotype: A much more abundant neighbour one base away suggests this may be a read error. The chain is built from TRBV30 and TRBJ2-1; D is unclear. The CDR3 totals 11 residues. CDR1 and CDR2 (germline): GTSNPN, SVGIG (reference sequence). CDR3 amino acids: CAWSSYNGQFF. In nucleotides, the CDR3 is TGTGCCTGGAGCTCCTACAATGGGCAGTTCTTC. The full variable domain, rest sourced from reference TRBV30 and TRBJ2-1, is SQTIHQWPATLVQPVGSPLSLECTVEGTSNPNLYWYRQAAGRGLQLLFYSVGIGQISSEVPQNLSASRPQDRQFILSSKKLLLSDSGFYLCAWSSYNGQFFGPGTRLTVL.

This clonotype turned up a few times. This rearrangement joins TRBV20-1 to TRBJ1-1, with 8 nucleotides matching TRBD1. The CDR3 spans 19 residues. Germline trimming cut 0 bases from V and 4 bases from J; bases unmatched to any gene: 19. Germline lookup yields CDR1 DFQATT and CDR2 SNEGSKA (reference sequence). DNA for the CDR3: TGCAGTGCTAGAGAGTGGGGGAGGACAGGGCCAATAAAGGGCACTGAAGCTTTCTTT. This codes for CSAREWGRTGPIKGTEAFF.

This clonotype has a count of ten or more. The DNA for the CDR3 is TGCAGCGTGAGAACCGGGACTAGCGGGAGGACCCAGTACTTC. It translates to CSVRTGTSGRTQYF. The rearrangement uses TRBV29-1 and TRBJ2-5, with 14 bases aligning to TRBD2. V lost 6 bases to trimming and J lost 7 bases; unmatched junction nucleotides: 7. The length of the CDR3 is 14 residues. Germline V gives CDR1 SQVTM, CDR2 ANQGSEA.

There are a few counts of this clonotype. The V and J genes are TRBV7-9 and TRBJ1-3; no clear D gene. V lost 5 bases and J 8 bases, leaving 16 bases between the germline ends. This CDR3 contains 14 residues. Germline V gives CDR1 SEHNR, CDR2 FQNEAQ (reference sequence). CDR3: CASSPKDGSDTIYF. CDR3 in DNA: TGTGCCAGCAGCCCGAAGGACGGATCGGACACCATATATTTT.

This clonotype was counted a few times. The V call is TRBV10-3, the J call TRBJ2-5; D is perhaps TRBD1 (6 bases). V lost 4 bases and J 1 base, leaving 10 bases between the germline ends. Per germline, CDR1 ENHRY and CDR2 SYGVKD. CDR3 length: 14 amino acids. The CDR3: CAISGGLAQETQYF. In nucleotides, the CDR3 is TGTGCCATCAGTGGGGGGCTAGCCCAAGAGACCCAGTACTTC.

This clonotype was observed a few times. The gene calls are TRBV30 and TRBJ2-7; D gene ambiguous. From germline, CDR1 is GTSNPN and CDR2 SVGIG (reference sequence). Trimming shortened V by 1 base and J by 0 bases, and 19 bases separated the two germline ends. The CDR3 loop spans 17 amino acids. CDR3 DNA: TGTGCCTGGAGTGCCTCTCTCTTTACGGATTACTCCTACGAGCAGTACTTC. The encoded protein is CAWSASLFTDYSYEQYF. Combining the CDR3 with reference TRBV30 and TRBJ2-7 gives the whole variable domain SQTIHQWPATLVQPVGSPLSLECTVEGTSNPNLYWYRQAAGRGLQLLFYSVGIGQISSEVPQNLSASRPQDRQFILSSKKLLLSDSGFYLCAWSASLFTDYSYEQYFGPGTRLTVT.

This clonotype turned up a few times. One end of the junction varies from germline; a read error may be responsible. The chain's CDR3 is CASSLASSGTTGTQYF. The CDR3 DNA follows: TGTGCTAGCAGCTTAGCATCTAGCGGGACTACGGGGACCCAGTACTTC. The rearrangement links TRBV7-7 to TRBJ2-5; 9 positions match TRBD2. CDR3 length: 16 amino acids. Germline assignment: CDR1 SSHAT and CDR2 FNYEAQ (reference sequence).

This clonotype was observed a few times. This rearrangement joins TRBV15 to TRBJ1-5; 8 nucleotides agree with TRBD1. The length of the CDR3 is 18 residues. J gave up 4 bases and V 1 base, and 12 bases lay outside the gene matches. Germline values: CDR1 LNHNV, CDR2 YYDKDF (reference sequence). CDR3 in DNA: TGTGCCACCAGCAGAGGACCGGGACAGGCTTACCAAAATCAGCCCCAGCATTTT. Protein sequence: CATSRGPGQAYQNQPQHF.

For this clonotype: Mismatch with germline at one junction end may stem from a read error. The chain uses TRBV12-3 or TRBV12-4 and TRBJ2-7; D gene uncertain. The CDR3 consists of 12 residues. The CDR3 loop is CVSSLSGSEQYF. In nucleotides, the CDR3 is TGTGTCAGCAGTTTATCCGGGTCCGAGCAGTACTTC.